These 27 T cell receptor beta chains were all obtained from the same sample, sequenced in a study of Graves' ophthalmopathy and Graves' hyperthyroidism. Beta-chain TCR CDR3 regions were amplified from RNA transcripts. HTBI primers were employed in first-round RT-PCR, then a second-round multiplex PCR followed. TCRdb itself ran the multiplex PCR reads through MiXCR, one entry per CDR3 protein. The top ten clones hold roughly 11% of a sample with 900,000 to 1,200,000 distinct CDR3 sequences, about 36% of them seen once. The sample consisted of peripheral blood or thyroid tissue (not recorded which). The receptors here all came from an adult man with Graves' hyperthyroidism.

The gene calls are TRBV20-1 and TRBJ1-4; perhaps TRBD1 as D (5 bases). Trimming left V 6 bases short and J 4 bases short, with 18 bases between. Germline loops: CDR1 DFQATT, CDR2 SNEGSKA (reference sequence). The CDR3 runs 15 residues. This CDR3 reads CSAENPGRYNEKLFF. CDR3 sequence (DNA): TGCAGTGCCGAAAATCCGGGACGGTATAATGAAAAACTGTTTTTT.

The rearrangement uses TRBV7-2 and TRBJ2-3; D is unresolved. Per germline, CDR1 SGHTA and CDR2 FQGNSA. This CDR3 spans 11 amino acids. Trimming shortened V by 5 bases and J by 8 bases, and 8 bases separated the two germline ends. CDR3 amino acids: CASSLAVTQYF. Written as DNA, the CDR3 is TGTGCCAGCAGCCTCGCGGTTACGCAGTATTTT. The full variable domain, its missing parts supplied by reference TRBV7-2 and TRBJ2-3, is GAGVSQSPSNKVTEKGKDVELRCDPISGHTALYWYRQSLGQGLEFLIYFQGNSAPDKSGLPSDRFSAERTGGSVSTLTIQRTQQEDSAVYLCASSLAVTQYFGPGTRLTVL.

This clonotype was seen at least ten times. This rearrangement joins TRBV19 to TRBJ1-2, with D possibly TRBD1 on 6 matching bases. Trimming shortened V by 2 bases and J by 10 bases, and 23 bases separated the two germline ends. CDR3 length: 16 residues. Looked up from germline, CDR1 is LNHDA and CDR2 is SQIVND (reference sequence). The CDR3 DNA reads TGTGCCAGTAGTATATCCGGGGGGCGAACCCGTGTCGTCTACACCTTC. Amino acids: CASSISGGRTRVVYTF. Supplemented by reference TRBV19 and TRBJ1-2, the full variable domain reads DGGITQSPKYLFRKEGQNVTLSCEQNLNHDAMYWYRQDPGQGLRLIYYSQIVNDFQKGDIAEGYSVSREKKESFPLTVTSAQKNPTAFYLCASSISGGRTRVVYTFGSGTRLTVV.

This clonotype was counted at least ten times. The gene calls are TRBV10-3 and TRBJ1-1, with 8 bases fitting TRBD1. Germline-derived CDR1 and CDR2 are ENHRY and SYGVKD. V lost 3 bases and J lost 4; bases outside the gene matches: 13. The CDR3 is 17 residues long. CDR3 amino acids: CAISDTSQGALRTEAFF. CDR3 nucleotide sequence: TGTGCCATCAGTGACACCTCGCAGGGGGCGTTACGCACTGAAGCTTTCTTT.

V usage is TRBV10-1 and J usage is TRBJ1-2; TRBD1 is a possible D gene (6 bases). Trimming cost V 4 bases and J 8 bases, with 14 bases left between them. The CDR3 is made up of 13 amino acids. The V gene's germline CDR1 is WNHNN and CDR2 SYGVQD (reference sequence). CDR3 sequence (DNA): TGCGCCAGCAGTGGGCAGACAGGCGCCGGCTACACCTTC. Protein product: CASSGQTGAGYTF.

The CDR3 nucleotides are TGTGCCAGCAGCCGGCGCGGTGCGGACTACGAGCAGTACTTC. Translated: CASSRRGADYEQYF. This chain links TRBV5-4 with TRBJ2-7, with D uncertain. V lost 4 bases to trimming and J lost 3 bases, with 14 bases between them. The CDR3 spans 14 residues. Germline V lookup: CDR1 SGHNT, CDR2 YYREEE (reference sequence).

This clonotype came up many times. The chain is built from TRBV20-1 and TRBJ2-7; tentatively, D is TRBD1 or TRBD2 (5 bases each). This CDR3 is built from 14 residues. Germline V gives CDR1 DFQATT, CDR2 SNEGSKA (reference sequence). Trimming took off 3 bases at V and 0 bases at J, with 12 bases between the two ends. The CDR3 DNA sequence: TGCAGTGCTAGTTCGGGGCTAAACTCCTACGAGCAGTACTTC. This codes for CSASSGLNSYEQYF.

This chain links TRBV29-1 with TRBJ1-2; TRBD1 is a possible D gene (6 bases). With 4 bases removed from V and 7 bases from J, the gap between germline ends came to 10 bases. The germline V gene encodes CDR1 SQVTM and CDR2 ANQGSEA. There are 11 residues in the CDR3. The CDR3 DNA is TGCAGCGTTGGGGGGCCTGGTGGCTACACCTTC. Its protein product is CSVGGPGGYTF.

Here the CDR3 reads CASIPRGTQYF. CDR3 sequence (DNA): TGTGCCAGCATACCCCGGGGGACCCAGTACTTC. This sequence joins TRBV11-2 and TRBJ2-5; TRBD2 might be the D (5 bases). V shed 7 bases and J shed 7 bases, with 10 bases lying between them. Germline V gives CDR1 SGHAT, CDR2 FQNNGV. The CDR3 covers 11 residues.

This clonotype was counted between two and nine times. The chain is built from TRBV7-9 and TRBJ1-5, with D unresolved. CDR1 is SEHNR, CDR2 FQNEAQ, per germline (reference sequence). The ends were cut back, 3 bases at V and 9 bases at J, with 6 bases in the middle. CDR3 length: 11 amino acids. DNA for the CDR3: TGTGCCAGCAGCTTGGTGGGGCCCCAGCATTTT. Its translation is CASSLVGPQHF. The full variable domain, completed using reference TRBV7-9 and TRBJ1-5, is DTGVSQNPRHKITKRGQNVTFRCDPISEHNRLYWYRQTLGQGPEFLTYFQNEAQLEKSRLLSDRFSAERPKGSFSTLEIQRTEQGDSAMYLCASSLVGPQHFGDGTRLSIL.

This sequence joins TRBV30 and TRBJ1-1; perhaps TRBD1 as D (6 bases). Trimming left V 0 bases short and J 5 bases short, with 10 bases between. Germline lookup yields CDR1 GTSNPN and CDR2 SVGIG (reference sequence). The CDR3 has 13 amino acids. The CDR3 nucleotides are TGTGCCTGGAGTGTAGGACAGCTAACTGAAGCTTTCTTT. It codes for CAWSVGQLTEAFF.

CDR3 in DNA: TGTGCCAGCTACGGGACTTACCGTTACGAGCAGTACTTC. As protein: CASYGTYRYEQYF. The chain employs TRBV25-1 and TRBJ2-7; D is perhaps TRBD2 (6 bases). The CDR3 contains 13 residues. Germline V gives CDR1 MGHDK, CDR2 SYGVNS. Trimming pared 8 bases from V and 4 bases from J, leaving 15 bases between.

This clonotype was detected many times. This chain connects TRBV2 to TRBJ1-2, with D perhaps matching TRBD1 (5 bases). V was clipped by 7 bases and J by 8 bases, with 14 bases between them. The CDR3 is 12 residues long. Looked up from germline, CDR1 is SNHLY and CDR2 is FYNNEI. CDR3 sequence (DNA): TGTGCCAGCATGGGGGAGGGGATCGGCTACACCTTC. This sequence encodes CASMGEGIGYTF.

This clonotype was counted at least ten times. The chain carries TRBV20-1 and TRBJ1-6, with D possibly matching TRBD1 (6 bases). The CDR3 is 14 residues long. V was clipped by 6 bases and J by 12 bases, with 21 bases between them. Germline lookup yields CDR1 DFQATT and CDR2 SNEGSKA (reference sequence). CDR3 amino acids: CSAVDRVSTIPLHF. The CDR3 DNA follows: TGCAGTGCAGTGGACAGAGTCTCTACTATACCCCTCCACTTT.

This clonotype was seen a handful of times. The V and J genes are TRBV19 and TRBJ1-5; 7 bases agree with TRBD1. J lost 8 bases, V lost 2 bases, and 6 bases had no gene match. The germline V gene encodes CDR1 LNHDA and CDR2 SQIVND (reference sequence). CDR3 length equals 14 residues. CDR3 amino acids: CASSITGAWEPQHF. Written as DNA, the CDR3 is TGTGCCAGTAGTATAACAGGGGCATGGGAGCCCCAGCATTTT.

In this sample, this clonotype turned up many times. The J gene is TRBJ2-5, the V gene TRBV12-3 or TRBV12-4, with 7 nucleotides matching TRBD2. J gave up 5 bases and V 4 bases, and 10 bases lay outside the gene matches. The CDR3 is 15 amino acids. The CDR3 protein is CASSSRGGGSETQYF. The CDR3 DNA reads as TGTGCCAGCAGTTCCCGAGGCGGGGGATCGGAGACCCAGTACTTC.

For this clonotype: Because the CDR3 is missing its conserved closing phenylalanine or tryptophan, this is likely a read error. No DNA is shown, since the ends of the CDR3 on it are uncertain; the CDR3 is the one TCRdb lists. J is TRBJ2-5 and V is TRBV7-6; the table names TRBD1, a call not compared with the DNA. Termini included, the CDR3 measures 11 amino acids. Germline V gene lookup returns CDR1 SGHVS and CDR2 FNYEAQ. CDR3 protein: CAGGIWTGRRR.

This clonotype has only a few counts. J is TRBJ2-2 and V is TRBV7-8, with D tentatively TRBD1 (5 bases). V lost 8 bases, J lost 9 bases, and 7 bases lay in between. Germline V lookup: CDR1 SGHVS, CDR2 FQNEAQ. The CDR3 has 10 residues. The CDR3 nucleotides are TGTGCCAGCCTGGACAGGGAGCTGTTTTTT. Residues: CASLDRELFF.

The rearrangement links TRBV10-3 to TRBJ2-7; maybe TRBD2 (7 bases). Germline V gives CDR1 ENHRY, CDR2 SYGVKD. The CDR3 length is 16 residues. V was clipped by 6 bases and J by 2 bases, with 20 bases between them. CDR3 sequence: CAIRAGAGPGAYEQYF. The CDR3, as DNA: TGTGCCATCAGGGCGGGGGCGGGACCCGGGGCCTACGAGCAGTACTTC.

With regard to this clonotype: An end of the junction differs from the germline gene, which may be a read error. The chain is built from TRBV20-1 and TRBJ1-1; no firm D call. Germline V CDR1 and CDR2: DFQATT, SNEGSKA (reference sequence). The CDR3 runs 13 residues. The CDR3, as DNA: TGCAGTACTAGAGATCAGACGAACACTGAAGCTTTCTTC. It is translated as CSTRDQTNTEAFF.

The sample holds a few counts of this clonotype. The chain couples TRBV28 to TRBJ2-5; possibly TRBD1 or TRBD2 for D (5 bases each). CDR3 length equals 16 residues. In germline, CDR1 is MDHEN, CDR2 SYDVKM. V gave up 4 bases and J gave up 2 bases, with 17 bases separating them. DNA for the CDR3: TGTGCCAGCAGTTCCGACCGGGGCCTACTACAAGAGACCCAGTACTTC. It specifies CASSSDRGLLQETQYF.

The chain recombines TRBV15 with TRBJ1-2; D ambiguous. Germline V gene sequence: CDR1 LNHNV, CDR2 YYDKDF (reference sequence). The CDR3 runs 15 residues. V lost 5 bases to trimming and J lost 7 bases, with 20 bases between them. CDR3 protein: CATSWRVGEHSGYTF. CDR3 coding DNA: TGTGCCACCAGCTGGCGCGTCGGGGAGCACTCTGGCTACACCTTC.

Only a few counts were recorded for this clonotype. V is TRBV20-1 and J is TRBJ1-2, with 7 bases aligning to TRBD1. Germline trimming cut 4 bases from V and 1 base from J; bases unmatched to any gene: 6. The CDR3 has 14 amino acids. Germline lookup yields CDR1 DFQATT and CDR2 SNEGSKA (reference sequence). For the CDR3, the DNA is TGCAGTGCTATCGGGACAGCCAATAACTATGGCTACACCTTC. It encodes CSAIGTANNYGYTF.

CDR3 region: CATSRDFEGGETQYF. CDR3 bases: TGTGCCACCAGCAGAGATTTCGAGGGAGGGGAGACCCAGTACTTC. The genes are TRBV15 and TRBJ2-5; 7 bases agree with TRBD2. V shed 0 bases and J 5 bases; nucleotides not matched to a gene: 6. This CDR3 contains 15 residues. Looked up from germline, CDR1 is LNHNV and CDR2 is YYDKDF (reference sequence).

V usage is TRBV12-3 or TRBV12-4 and J usage is TRBJ2-7; TRBD2 is a possible D gene (7 bases). V was pared by 6 bases and J by 5 bases, with 20 bases between. The CDR3 is 15 amino acids. The CDR3: CASRQSRGGRHEQYF. The CDR3 nucleotides are TGTGCCAGCAGGCAATCTAGGGGGGGTCGGCACGAGCAGTACTTC.

This clonotype has ten or more counts. V gene TRBV10-2 combines with J gene TRBJ1-1; no clear D. There are 13 residues in the CDR3. Trimming removed 3 bases from V and 3 bases from J, with 8 bases in between. CDR1 is WSHSY and CDR2 is SAAADI in the germline V gene. The CDR3 sequence is CASSERGYTEAFF. In DNA, the CDR3 is TGCGCCAGCAGTGAACGGGGATACACTGAAGCTTTCTTT.

This clonotype was counted many times. The chain has TRBV7-2 and TRBJ1-3; D ambiguous. In germline, CDR1 is SGHTA, CDR2 FQGNSA. Trimming pared 5 bases from V and 9 bases from J, leaving 11 bases between. CDR3 length: 12 amino acids. The DNA for the CDR3 is TGTGCCAGCAGCCCGAGCCGGGGCACCATATATTTT. This sequence encodes CASSPSRGTIYF.